Below are 27 T cell receptor beta chains sequenced from a single sample in a study of T cell responses to AZD1222 COVID-19 vaccine. Libraries were prepared by immunoSEQ multiplex PCR; TCRdb keeps only in-frame clonotypes and omits some of them. The sample lists under 200,000 clones; around 94% were seen once. Sequencing was performed on peripheral blood, taken 28 days after the second dose of the MenACWY control vaccine. Receptors originate from an adult who received the MenACWY meningococcal vaccine as a control.

The CDR3 DNA is TGTGCCAGTAGTCCCCCGTGGGTAGGGAACACTGAAGCTTTCTTT. Amino acids: CASSPPWVGNTEAFF. The V gene is TRBV19, the J gene TRBJ1-1; D gene ambiguous. V was shortened by 5 bases and J by 1 base, with 14 bases between the two germline ends. CDR3 size: 15 residues. Germline V lookup: CDR1 LNHDA, CDR2 SQIVND (reference sequence).

The chain couples TRBV27 to TRBJ2-7; D possibly uses TRBD1 or TRBD2 (5 bases each). V dropped 2 bases and J dropped 5 bases, with 19 bases sitting between them. The CDR3 loop spans 16 amino acids. Germline V lookup: CDR1 MNHEY, CDR2 SMNVEV (reference sequence). CDR3 sequence (DNA): TGTGCCAGCAGTTTACCCCCGGGACCACCTCCCCACGAGCAGTACTTC. It translates to CASSLPPGPPPHEQYF.

This clone appeared once. V gene TRBV4-2 combines with J gene TRBJ2-3, with 8 bases that match TRBD2. V lost 0 bases, J lost 4 bases, and 9 bases stayed unmatched. Germline CDR1 and CDR2: LGHNA and YNFKEQ. CDR3 length: 17 residues. The CDR3 nucleotides read TGTGCCAGCAGCCAAGATGCAGTAGCGGGAATCCCAGATACGCAGTATTTT. Translating it yields CASSQDAVAGIPDTQYF.

The chain employs TRBV7-9 and TRBJ2-2; 7 bases map to TRBD2. From germline, CDR1 is SEHNR and CDR2 FQNEAQ (reference sequence). V lost 7 bases and J lost 2; bases outside the gene matches: 7. The CDR3 totals 15 residues. The CDR3 sequence: CASTPRGSNTGELFF. The CDR3 DNA reads TGTGCCAGCACCCCCCGCGGGAGTAACACCGGGGAGCTGTTTTTT.

The rearrangement links TRBV7-9 to TRBJ1-2; TRBD1 aligns across 11 bases. Germline V CDR1 and CDR2: SEHNR, FQNEAQ (reference sequence). The CDR3 is 17 amino acids. J was trimmed by 0 bases and V by 5 bases; bases with no gene match: 8. The CDR3 loop reads CASSLVPGQGANYGYTF. Written as DNA, the CDR3 is TGTGCCAGCAGCCTAGTCCCGGGACAGGGGGCTAACTATGGCTACACCTTC.

The chain is built from TRBV11-2 and TRBJ1-4, with a tentative D call TRBD1 (6 bases). The V gene lost 2 bases and the J gene lost 0 bases, with 13 bases spanning the gap. From germline, CDR1 is SGHAT and CDR2 FQNNGV. The CDR3 length is 17 residues. CDR3 sequence: CASSLTGTTATNEKLFF. CDR3 in DNA: TGTGCCAGCAGCTTAACCGGGACAACTGCAACTAATGAAAAACTGTTTTTT.

The chain joins TRBV2 to TRBJ2-3; 9 nucleotides align to TRBD1. The germline gives CDR1 SNHLY, CDR2 FYNNEI. The CDR3 has 11 amino acids. J was trimmed by 13 bases and V by 8 bases; bases with no gene match: 7. The chain's CDR3 is CASYLTGGEYF. CDR3 DNA: TGTGCCAGCTATTTGACAGGGGGGGAGTATTTT.

The chain has TRBV27 and TRBJ2-3; TRBD2 aligns across 9 bases. The length of the CDR3 is 15 residues. The germline V gene has CDR1 MNHEY and CDR2 SMNVEV (reference sequence). V dropped 8 bases and J dropped 3; count of bases not matched to a gene: 9. CDR3 protein: CASRSRREGTDTQYF. Here the CDR3 DNA reads TGTGCCAGCCGCTCGCGGCGGGAGGGGACAGATACGCAGTATTTT.

The chain links TRBV4-2 to TRBJ2-2; 9 positions match TRBD1. V shed 3 bases and J 6 bases; nucleotides not matched to a gene: 5. From germline, CDR1 is LGHNA and CDR2 YNFKEQ. CDR3 size: 15 residues. Here the CDR3 reads CASSHRRDRAGELFF. CDR3 nucleotides: TGTGCCAGCAGCCATCGCCGGGACAGGGCCGGGGAGCTGTTTTTT.

The chain uses TRBV19 and TRBJ2-2; a possible D gene is TRBD1 (6 bases). This CDR3 is 14 amino acids long. V was pared by 6 bases and J by 6 bases, with 14 bases between. Germline V CDR1 and CDR2: LNHDA, SQIVND (reference sequence). In nucleotides, the CDR3 is TGTGCCAGTAGAGGACAGCTAAGGGCCGGGGAGCTGTTTTTT. Residues: CASRGQLRAGELFF.

The CDR3 region has the DNA TGTGCCAGCAGCGATTGGGGTAGTCAGCCCCAGCATTTT. Translating it yields CASSDWGSQPQHF. V is TRBV2 and J is TRBJ1-5; D unclear. Germline CDR1 reads SNHLY; CDR2 reads FYNNEI. The CDR3 consists of 13 residues. The V end lost 6 bases, the J end lost 6 bases, and 12 bases lay between the germline ends.

The rearrangement links TRBV9 to TRBJ1-3; D is undetermined. Germline V gives CDR1 SGDLS, CDR2 YYNGEE. Trimming shortened V by 0 bases and J by 0 bases, and 10 bases separated the two germline ends. The CDR3 loop spans 16 amino acids. The CDR3 region is CASSVATAYSGNTIYF. In DNA, the CDR3 is TGTGCCAGCAGCGTAGCCACAGCATACTCTGGAAACACCATATATTTT.

This sequence joins TRBV5-1 and TRBJ1-1; TRBD1 might be the D (6 bases). CDR1 SGHRS and CDR2 YFSETQ come from the germline V gene. The CDR3 sequence is 15 residues long. The germline V and J ends were trimmed by 0 bases and 0 bases, with 9 bases remaining between them. The CDR3 protein is CASSLVQGLNTEAFF. CDR3 DNA: TGCGCCAGCAGCTTGGTTCAGGGGTTGAACACTGAAGCTTTCTTT.

The chain has TRBV5-1 and TRBJ2-2; D gene uncertain. The CDR3 has 16 residues. V was clipped by 4 bases and J by 0 bases, with 13 bases between them. Germline V gives CDR1 SGHRS, CDR2 YFSETQ. CDR3 DNA: TGCGCCAGCAGCCCCCCTTTGGCGGCGAACACCGGGGAGCTGTTTTTT. This encodes CASSPPLAANTGELFF. The full variable domain, with the rest looked up from reference TRBV5-1 and TRBJ2-2, is KAGVTQTPRYLIKTRGQQVTLSCSPISGHRSVSWYQQTPGQGLQFLFEYFSETQRNKGNFPGRFSGRQFSNSRSEMNVSTLELGDSALYLCASSPPLAANTGELFFGEGSRLTVL.

V and J are TRBV19 and TRBJ2-2, with D tentatively TRBD2 (6 bases). This CDR3 is 16 amino acids long. V was trimmed by 6 bases and J by 3 bases, leaving 17 bases between them. CDR1 and CDR2 from the germline V gene are LNHDA and SQIVND (reference sequence). The CDR3 DNA follows: TGTGCCAGTAGCGGTCTTGATGCGGGACACACCGGGGAGCTGTTTTTT. It is translated as CASSGLDAGHTGELFF.

The chain is built from TRBV7-9 and TRBJ1-1; unclear D gene. The V gene's germline CDR1 is SEHNR and CDR2 FQNEAQ (reference sequence). Deletions cut 3 bases from V and 8 bases from J, with 10 bases between. The CDR3 length is 12 residues. This CDR3 is CASSFRLVEAFF. The CDR3 DNA reads as TGTGCCAGCAGCTTCAGACTCGTCGAAGCTTTCTTT.

J is TRBJ1-2 and V is TRBV7-9; D not resolved. V was trimmed by 0 bases and J by 8 bases, leaving 16 bases between them. The germline CDR1 and CDR2 sequences are SEHNR and FQNEAQ (reference sequence). The CDR3 is 15 residues long. This chain's CDR3 is CASSLALSAVGGYTF. CDR3 nucleotide sequence: TGTGCCAGCAGCTTAGCGTTGTCTGCGGTTGGCGGCTACACCTTC.

The chain combines TRBV7-2 with TRBJ1-1, with TRBD1 matching over 7 bases. The germline gives CDR1 SGHTA, CDR2 FQGNSA. The CDR3 has 14 amino acids. V lost 6 bases to trimming and J lost 0 bases; unmatched junction nucleotides: 4. As DNA, the CDR3 is TGTGCCAGCAGACCTAGGGGGCTGAACACTGAAGCTTTCTTT. The encoded protein is CASRPRGLNTEAFF.

The rearrangement links TRBV3-1 (or the pseudogene TRBV3-2) to TRBJ2-1; D is ambiguous. The CDR3 runs to 13 residues. Germline CDR1 reads LGHDT; CDR2 reads YNNKEL (reference sequence). With 7 bases removed from V and 3 bases from J, the gap between germline ends came to 10 bases. The CDR3 DNA follows: TGTGCCAGCAACTTGCTCCTCTACAATGAGCAGTTCTTC. Its protein is CASNLLLYNEQFF.

V usage is TRBV7-8 and J usage is TRBJ2-1; D is perhaps TRBD2 (6 bases). The V end was cut by 5 bases, the J end by 11 bases, with 13 bases between. Looked up from germline, CDR1 is SGHVS and CDR2 is FQNEAQ. CDR3 length equals 12 residues. The CDR3 nucleotides are TGTGCCAGCAGCCGAGGAGCGGGTCAGCAGTTCTTC. Protein: CASSRGAGQQFF.

This rearrangement joins TRBV2 to TRBJ2-7, with D uncertain. Germline CDR1 is SNHLY and CDR2 is FYNNEI. CDR3 size: 12 residues. V lost 7 bases and J 1 base, leaving 8 bases between the germline ends. For the CDR3, the DNA is TGTGCCAGCAACCCGGGTTCCTACGAGCAGTACTTC. Translation: CASNPGSYEQYF. The whole variable domain, filled in from reference TRBV2 and TRBJ2-7, reads EPEVTQTPSHQVTQMGQEVILRCVPISNHLYFYWYRQILGQKVEFLVSFYNNEISEKSEIFDDQFSVERPDGSNFTLKIRSTKLEDSAMYFCASNPGSYEQYFGPGTRLTVT.

The J gene is TRBJ2-7, the V gene TRBV5-1; 11 bases match TRBD1. After removal of 5 bases from V and 5 bases from J, the junction contained 9 bases not matched to a gene. Germline values: CDR1 SGHRS, CDR2 YFSETQ. This CDR3 comprises 15 residues. CDR3 nucleotide sequence: TGCGCCAGCAGTTCAGGGACAGGGGGGAGGAACGAGCAGTACTTC. It codes for CASSSGTGGRNEQYF.

The chain employs TRBV15 and TRBJ2-3, with TRBD2 matching 12 bases. In germline, CDR1 is LNHNV, CDR2 YYDKDF (reference sequence). The CDR3 contains 17 residues. The J segment lost 5 bases and the V segment lost 1 base, leaving 7 bases of the junction unmatched. The CDR3 reads CATSRGQTSGGQDTQYF. Here the CDR3 DNA reads TGTGCCACCAGCAGAGGACAGACTAGCGGGGGACAAGATACGCAGTATTTT. Drawing the rest from reference TRBV15 and TRBJ2-3, the complete variable domain is DAMVIQNPRYQVTQFGKPVTLSCSQTLNHNVMYWYQQKSSQAPKLLFHYYDKDFNNEADTPDNFQSRRPNTSFCFLDIRSPGLGDTAMYLCATSRGQTSGGQDTQYFGPGTRLTVL.

This chain connects TRBV7-3 to TRBJ2-3; weak D call: TRBD1 (7 bases). The CDR3 length is 16 residues. Per germline, CDR1 SGHTA and CDR2 FQGTGA. The V end lost 2 bases, the J end lost 0 bases, and 12 bases lay between the germline ends. The CDR3 sequence is CASSLQGDSSTDTQYF. In DNA form, the CDR3 reads TGTGCCAGCAGCTTACAGGGGGACTCTAGCACAGATACGCAGTATTTT. The full variable domain, completed using reference TRBV7-3 and TRBJ2-3, is GAGVSQTPSNKVTEKGKYVELRCDPISGHTALYWYRQSLGQGPEFLIYFQGTGAADDSGLPNDRFFAVRPEGSVSTLKIQRTERGDSAVYLCASSLQGDSSTDTQYFGPGTRLTVL.

The chain recombines TRBV7-9 with TRBJ1-2; 8 bases match TRBD1. CDR3 size: 14 residues. J was trimmed by 4 bases and V by 5 bases; bases with no gene match: 6. Looked up from germline, CDR1 is SEHNR and CDR2 is FQNEAQ (reference sequence). CDR3 sequence: CASSPPGQGYGYTF. The CDR3 DNA follows: TGTGCCAGCAGCCCCCCCGGACAGGGCTATGGCTACACCTTC.

The chain links TRBV21-1 to TRBJ2-7; the tabulated D call, TRBD2, remains unverified against the DNA. TRBV21-1 is a pseudogene locus. This CDR3 has 15 amino acids. CDR3 coding DNA: TGTGCCAGCAGCAAAGAGAGGGCCAGTCCCTACGAGCAGTACTTC. Translated: CASSKERASPYEQYF.

This clone was detected once. The genes are TRBV28 and TRBJ1-6, with 8 bases lining up with TRBD1. The CDR3 spans 14 residues. Germline V gene sequence: CDR1 MDHEN, CDR2 SYDVKM. V lost 7 bases, J lost 10 bases, and 9 bases stayed unmatched. CDR3 bases: TGTGCCAGCAACCTTCCAGGGGGCTGGTCACCCCTCCACTTT. It is translated as CASNLPGGWSPLHF.